Sequencing of this T cell receptor (beta chain) was carried out in a study of early T cells in non-severe SARS-CoV-2 infection. This clonotype was detected a few times. Its antigen is still unknown. Unique molecular identifiers were affixed to single, distinct cDNA molecules. MiXCR, applied by TCRdb to the 5' RACE reads, yields one record per CDR3 protein. The sample has roughly 54,000 distinct CDR3 sequences, about 7.6% seen once; the top ten hold roughly a tenth. Points from the study as a whole: Matching against VDJdb likely underestimated virus-specific expansions, favoring anti-spike CD8.

V lost 4 bases and J lost 8; bases outside the gene matches: 10. CDR3 size: 16 residues. Germline V gene sequence: CDR1 SQVTM, CDR2 ANQGSEA. This TCR was recovered from an adult who was a healthcare worker with PCR-confirmed SARS-CoV-2 infection or an uninfected control (not recorded which). The genes are TRBV29-1 and TRBJ2-3, with 15 bases matching TRBD2. The specimen comprised whole blood, sampled at baseline. The CDR3 sequence is CSVGTSGRAEAVTQYF. DNA for the CDR3: TGCAGCGTTGGGACTAGCGGGAGGGCCGAGGCGGTTACGCAGTATTTT.